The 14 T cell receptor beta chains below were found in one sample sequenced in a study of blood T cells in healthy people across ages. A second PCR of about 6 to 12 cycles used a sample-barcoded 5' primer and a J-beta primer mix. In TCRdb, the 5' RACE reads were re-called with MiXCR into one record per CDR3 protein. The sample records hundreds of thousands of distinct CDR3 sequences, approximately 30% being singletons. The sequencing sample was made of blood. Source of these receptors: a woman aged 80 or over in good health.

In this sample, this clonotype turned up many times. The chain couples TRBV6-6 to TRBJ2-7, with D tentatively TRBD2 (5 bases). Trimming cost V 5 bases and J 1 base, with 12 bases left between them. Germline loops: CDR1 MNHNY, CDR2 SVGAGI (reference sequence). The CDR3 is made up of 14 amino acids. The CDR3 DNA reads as TGTGCCAGCAGTGGAGGCGGGTTTTCCTACGAGCAGTACTTC. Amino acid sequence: CASSGGGFSYEQYF.

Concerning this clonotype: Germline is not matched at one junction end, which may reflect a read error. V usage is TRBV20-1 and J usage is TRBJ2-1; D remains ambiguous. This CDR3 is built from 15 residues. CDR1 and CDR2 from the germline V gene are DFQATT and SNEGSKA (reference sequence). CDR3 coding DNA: TGCAGCGCTAGAGGCCAAGACTTGAGAAACGGTGAGCAGTTCTTC. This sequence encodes CSARGQDLRNGEQFF.

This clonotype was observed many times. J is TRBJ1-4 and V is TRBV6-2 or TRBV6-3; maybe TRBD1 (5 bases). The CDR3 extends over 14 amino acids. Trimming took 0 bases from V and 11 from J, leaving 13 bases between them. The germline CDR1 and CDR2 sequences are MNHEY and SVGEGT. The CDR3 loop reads CASSYSTVEGKLFF. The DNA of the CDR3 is TGTGCCAGCAGTTACTCGACGGTTGAGGGGAAACTGTTTTTT.

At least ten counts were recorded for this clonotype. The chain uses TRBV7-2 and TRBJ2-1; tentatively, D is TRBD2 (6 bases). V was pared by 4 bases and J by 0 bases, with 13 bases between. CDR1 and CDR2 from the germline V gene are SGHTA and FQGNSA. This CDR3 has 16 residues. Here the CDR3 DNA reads TGTGCCAGCAGCTATGTTTCCGGGAGCTCCTACAATGAGCAGTTCTTC. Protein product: CASSYVSGSSYNEQFF.

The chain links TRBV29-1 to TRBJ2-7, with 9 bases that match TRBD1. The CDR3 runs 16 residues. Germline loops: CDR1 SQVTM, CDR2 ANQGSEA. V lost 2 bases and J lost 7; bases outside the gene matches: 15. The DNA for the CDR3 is TGCAGCGTTGAATCTACAACCGGGACAGGGTGGGGTGAGCAGTACTTC. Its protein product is CSVESTTGTGWGEQYF.

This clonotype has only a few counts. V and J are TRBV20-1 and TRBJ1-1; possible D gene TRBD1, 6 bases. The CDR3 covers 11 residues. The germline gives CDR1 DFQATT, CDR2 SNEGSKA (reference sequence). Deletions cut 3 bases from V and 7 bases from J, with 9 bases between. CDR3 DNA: TGCAGTGCTAGGCCAGGGGTTGAAGCTTTCTTT. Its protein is CSARPGVEAFF.

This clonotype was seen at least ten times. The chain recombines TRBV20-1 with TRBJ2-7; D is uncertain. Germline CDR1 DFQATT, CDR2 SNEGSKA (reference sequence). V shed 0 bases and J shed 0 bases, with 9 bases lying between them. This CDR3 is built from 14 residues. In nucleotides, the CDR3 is TGCAGTGCTAGAGACAGGCCTAGCTCCTACGAGCAGTACTTC. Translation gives CSARDRPSSYEQYF.

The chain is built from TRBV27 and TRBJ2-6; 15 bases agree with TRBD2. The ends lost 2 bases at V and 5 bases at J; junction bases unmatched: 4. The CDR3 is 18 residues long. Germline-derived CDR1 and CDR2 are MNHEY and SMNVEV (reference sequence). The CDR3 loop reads CASSLVGLAGGRANVLTF. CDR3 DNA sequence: TGTGCCAGCAGTTTAGTGGGACTAGCGGGAGGAAGGGCCAACGTCCTGACTTTC.

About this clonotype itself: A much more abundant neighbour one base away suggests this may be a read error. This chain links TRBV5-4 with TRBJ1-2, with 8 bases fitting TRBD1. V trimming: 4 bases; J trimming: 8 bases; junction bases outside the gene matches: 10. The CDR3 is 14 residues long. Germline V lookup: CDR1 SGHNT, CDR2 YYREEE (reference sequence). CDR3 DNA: TGTGCCAGCAGCATCAAACAGGGGGTAGGCGGCTACACCTTC. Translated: CASSIKQGVGGYTF.

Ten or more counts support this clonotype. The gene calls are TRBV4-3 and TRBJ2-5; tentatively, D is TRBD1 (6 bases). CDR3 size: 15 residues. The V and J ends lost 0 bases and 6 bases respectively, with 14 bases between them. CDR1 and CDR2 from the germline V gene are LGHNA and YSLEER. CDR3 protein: CASSQDAGAAKTQYF. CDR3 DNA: TGCGCCAGCAGCCAAGATGCAGGGGCTGCGAAGACCCAGTACTTC.

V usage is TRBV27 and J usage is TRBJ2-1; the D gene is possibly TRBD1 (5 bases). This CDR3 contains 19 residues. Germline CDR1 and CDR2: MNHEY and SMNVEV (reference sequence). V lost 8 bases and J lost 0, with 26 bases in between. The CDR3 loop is CASSRVRGLTPGSYNEQFF. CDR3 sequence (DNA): TGTGCCAGCTCGAGAGTTAGGGGCCTCACTCCCGGCTCCTACAATGAGCAGTTCTTC.

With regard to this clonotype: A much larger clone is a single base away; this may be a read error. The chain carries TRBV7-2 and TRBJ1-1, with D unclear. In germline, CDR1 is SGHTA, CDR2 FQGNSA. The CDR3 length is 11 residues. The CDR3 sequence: CASSFDTKAFF. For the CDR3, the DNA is TGTGCCAGCAGCTTCGACACTAAAGCTTTCTTT.

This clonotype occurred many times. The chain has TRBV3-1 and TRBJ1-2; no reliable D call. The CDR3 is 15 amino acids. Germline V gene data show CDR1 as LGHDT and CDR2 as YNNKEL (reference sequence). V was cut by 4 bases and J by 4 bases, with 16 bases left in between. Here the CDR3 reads CASSLSGGGGYGYTF. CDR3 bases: TGTGCCAGCAGCCTGTCCGGCGGCGGCGGCTATGGCTACACCTTC.

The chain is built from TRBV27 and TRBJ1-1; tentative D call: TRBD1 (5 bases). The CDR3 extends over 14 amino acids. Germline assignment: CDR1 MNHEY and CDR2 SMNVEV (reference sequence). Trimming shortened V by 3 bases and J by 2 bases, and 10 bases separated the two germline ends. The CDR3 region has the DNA TGTGCCAGCAGTTTCATGACAGCTAACACTGAAGCTTTCTTT. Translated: CASSFMTANTEAFF.